Listed below are T cell receptor beta chains from one sample, sequenced in a study of blood T cell repertoires in COVID-19. Measured with immunoSEQ multiplex PCR; TCRdb has only the in-frame clones, and not every one. The repertoire includes about 220,000 clones, 86% of them detected once, and roughly 10% sits in the top ten. The sample was peripheral blood. The receptor set was obtained from a woman between 50 and 59 years old with COVID-19, enrolled during active disease. Both conserved end residues are trimmed from each CDR3. Some rows mark clone size as missing; the rest say once, few, many or name a class of expanded clone.

clone_size,j_call,v_call,cdr3_aa
NA,TRBJ2-1,TRBV11-2,ASRGGGSYNEQF
NA,TRBJ2-3,TRBV15,ATSRDGTSGFTDTQY
once,TRBJ2-7,TRBV4-3,ASSQDVLGTGYSYEQY
NA,TRBJ2-2,TRBV5-6,ASSLVWQMNTGELF
NA,TRBJ1-1,TRBV10-2,ASRLTGFTEAF
once,TRBJ1-1,TRBV5-6,ASSPRGGKNTEAF
NA,TRBJ2-1,TRBV6-2/TRBV6-3,ASSYWAGNEQF
few,TRBJ1-5,TRBV24-1,ATSDPGGNQPQH
NA,TRBJ2-3,TRBV6-1,ASSDISSGGTDTQY
NA,TRBJ2-1,TRBV19,ASKGGLEDEQF
NA,TRBJ2-2,TRBV5-4,ASMGLAGGGNTGELF
NA,TRBJ1-1,TRBV27,ASSFDRGTEAF
NA,TRBJ2-5,TRBV5-1,ASSFQGAKETQY
NA,TRBJ2-2,TRBV3-1/TRBV3-2,ASSQRPGTSGQSTGELF
NA,TRBJ1-1,TRBV15,ATSRDMYTEAF
NA,TRBJ2-1,TRBV29-1,SAPDRGSYNEQF
NA,TRBJ1-2,TRBV19,ASSIFGFGYT
NA,TRBJ2-6,TRBV6-6,ASSPSGRDGANVLT
NA,TRBJ1-5,TRBV29-1,SVAGYNQPQH
NA,TRBJ1-5,TRBV2,ASSAGIGNQPQH
NA,TRBJ1-5,TRBV19,ASSIIGGQPQH